One T cell receptor (beta chain) is described in this entry. The clone's antigen remains unknown. Base qualities are not recorded, but no much larger clone differs from it by a single base. This record comes from a study of tumor-infiltrating lymphocytes in oesophageal squamous cell carcinoma (TCRdb year 2016). The method was PCR. Sequencing was performed on an Illumina HiSeq 2000. The raw public reads went through TCRdb reprocessing: fastp at Q25, MiXCR clone calling, in-frame beta chains kept. Under each unique CDR3 protein, matching rows form one entry showing the most common genes and DNA. This sample lists over 10,000 distinct CDR3 sequences; around 56% were detected once. About 33% of the sample goes to the ten largest clones. V is cut back by 1 base and J by 5 bases, with 3 bases in the junction unmatched. The germline V gene (reference sequence) supplies CDR1 SEHNR and CDR2 FQNEAQ. From its cysteine to its phenylalanine, the CDR3 spans 14 amino acids. Of all the DNA, just the CDR3 is kept, 42 bases in frame from base 1.

This sequence was found in a female donor with esophageal squamous cell carcinoma. Material: esophageal tumor tissue. The rearranged segments are TRBV7-9 and TRBJ2-3; 7 of the junction bases match TRBD1. The CDR3 amino acid sequence is: CASSLGQGKDTQYF. The nucleotide sequence reads as follows: TGTGCCAGCAGCTTAGGACAGGGTAAAGATACGCAGTATTTT.